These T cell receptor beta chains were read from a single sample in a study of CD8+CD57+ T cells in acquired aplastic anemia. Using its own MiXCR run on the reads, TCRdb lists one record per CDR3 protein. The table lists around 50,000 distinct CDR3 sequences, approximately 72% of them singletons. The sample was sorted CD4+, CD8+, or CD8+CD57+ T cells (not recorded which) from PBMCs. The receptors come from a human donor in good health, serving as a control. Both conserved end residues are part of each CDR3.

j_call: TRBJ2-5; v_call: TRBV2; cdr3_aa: CASRLPGTGVSQYF
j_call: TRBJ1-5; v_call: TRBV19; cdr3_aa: CASSPGGGHQPQHF
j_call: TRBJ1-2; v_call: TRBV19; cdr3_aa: CASSIRRVEGYTF
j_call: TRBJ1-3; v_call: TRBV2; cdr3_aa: CASHLSPSGNTIYF
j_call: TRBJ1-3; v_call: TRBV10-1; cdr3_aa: CASRVGTGGSGNTIYF
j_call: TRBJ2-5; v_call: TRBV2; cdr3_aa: CASSKTGRETQYF
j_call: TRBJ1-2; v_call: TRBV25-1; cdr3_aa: CASSAGNYGYTF
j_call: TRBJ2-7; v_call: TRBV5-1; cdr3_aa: CASSSGTGPYEQYF
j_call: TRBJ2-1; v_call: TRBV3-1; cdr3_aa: CASSPMLSSGGDYNEQFF
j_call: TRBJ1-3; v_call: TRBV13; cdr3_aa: CASSLEGSGNTIYF
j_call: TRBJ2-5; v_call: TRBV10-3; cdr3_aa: CAISGQVEETQYF
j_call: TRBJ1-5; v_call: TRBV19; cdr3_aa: CASSIRGGRVQPQHF
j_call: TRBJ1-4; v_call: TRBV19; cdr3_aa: CASSPGQGLFEEKLFF
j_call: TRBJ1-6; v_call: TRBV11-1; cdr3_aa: CASSLADSGQGMKSPLHF
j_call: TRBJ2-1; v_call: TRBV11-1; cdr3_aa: CASSLVLGRNKQFF
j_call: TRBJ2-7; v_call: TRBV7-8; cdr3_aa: CASSARGPREQYF
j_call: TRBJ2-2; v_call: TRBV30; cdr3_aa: CASTERENTGELFF
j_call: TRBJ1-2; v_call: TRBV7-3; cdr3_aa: CASSLKTGTFDGYTF
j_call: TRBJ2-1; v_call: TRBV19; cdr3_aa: CASSISVLAGSSCNEQFF
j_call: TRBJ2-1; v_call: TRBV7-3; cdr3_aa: CASSYPRDGSYNEQFF
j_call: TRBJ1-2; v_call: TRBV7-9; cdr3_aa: CASTASTGSYGYTF
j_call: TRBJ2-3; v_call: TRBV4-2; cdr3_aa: CASSRETGGGTDTQYF
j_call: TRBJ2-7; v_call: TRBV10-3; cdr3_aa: CATASEGLEYF
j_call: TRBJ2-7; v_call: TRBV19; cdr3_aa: CASKRGQGAREQYF
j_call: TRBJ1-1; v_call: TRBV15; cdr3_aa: CATSRPQTGLGEAFF
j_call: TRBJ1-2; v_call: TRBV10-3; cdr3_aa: CAISEPMGGDTGYTF
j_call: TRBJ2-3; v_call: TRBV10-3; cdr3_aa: CATQRSGSTDTQYF
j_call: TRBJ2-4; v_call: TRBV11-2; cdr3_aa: CASSFDRALAKNIQYF
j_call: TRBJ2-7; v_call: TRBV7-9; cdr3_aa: CASSLSRTADGQYF
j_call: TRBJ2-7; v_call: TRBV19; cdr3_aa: CASKGGPPYEQYF
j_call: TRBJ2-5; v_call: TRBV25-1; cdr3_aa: CAGSEWGTGGTQYF
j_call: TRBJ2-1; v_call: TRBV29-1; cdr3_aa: CSVRDSNYNEQFF
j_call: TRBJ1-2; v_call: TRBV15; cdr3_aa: CATSRESDREYWDYGYTF
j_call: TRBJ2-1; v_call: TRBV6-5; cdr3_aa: CASSYSGTSNEQFF
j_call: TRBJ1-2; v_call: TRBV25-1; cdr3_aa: CASSPHGQLANYGHTF
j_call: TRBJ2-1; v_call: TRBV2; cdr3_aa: CASSTGTSGNNEQFF
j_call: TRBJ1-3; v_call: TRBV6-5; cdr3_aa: CASSYLGNTIYF
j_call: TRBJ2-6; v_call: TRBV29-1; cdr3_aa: CSALAPTGANVLTF
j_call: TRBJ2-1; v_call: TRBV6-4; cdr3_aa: CASSEKEYSEQFF
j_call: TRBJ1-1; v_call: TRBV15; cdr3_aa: CATRTGNQGTEAFF
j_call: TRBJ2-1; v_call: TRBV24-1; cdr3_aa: CATSSGRGYDNEQFF
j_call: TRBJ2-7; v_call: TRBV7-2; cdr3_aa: CASSLGQRYEQYF
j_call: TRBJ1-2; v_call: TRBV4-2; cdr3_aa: CASSQEDGHPYGYTF
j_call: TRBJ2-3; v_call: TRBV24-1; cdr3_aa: CAVALPNGGGPTDTQYF
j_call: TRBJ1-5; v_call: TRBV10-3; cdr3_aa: CAISDSRTGGGSNQPQHF
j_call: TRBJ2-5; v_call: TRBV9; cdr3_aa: CASSATGRETQYF